This T cell receptor beta chain appears in the sequencing data of a study of cytomegalovirus exposure and HLA in healthy donors. The study's findings and limits: Indistinguishable V segments such as TRBV6-2 and TRBV6-3 were excluded. Sequence variants that were highly shared formed a cluster that was likely a sequencing artifact.

This clone has only a few counts. Antigen specificity is unknown. The PCR ran on 60 Vbeta and 13 Jbeta primers. Assay: immunoSEQ multiplex PCR; the TCRdb copy retains only in-frame clones and omits some. The sample has 150,000 to 200,000 clones; 80% are singletons. The CDR3 has 18 amino acids. Per germline, CDR1 MNHNS and CDR2 SASEGT. V lost 0 bases to trimming and J lost 5 bases; unmatched junction nucleotides: 12. V gene TRBV6-1 combines with J gene TRBJ2-3; 9 bases map to TRBD2. The sample was PBMCs. The source of this sequence is a woman aged 25 to 39 in good health and CMV-seronegative. This chain's CDR3 is CASSEAYSTSGWGDTQYF. The CDR3 DNA is TGTGCCAGCAGTGAAGCCTACTCAACTAGCGGGTGGGGAGATACGCAGTATTTT.